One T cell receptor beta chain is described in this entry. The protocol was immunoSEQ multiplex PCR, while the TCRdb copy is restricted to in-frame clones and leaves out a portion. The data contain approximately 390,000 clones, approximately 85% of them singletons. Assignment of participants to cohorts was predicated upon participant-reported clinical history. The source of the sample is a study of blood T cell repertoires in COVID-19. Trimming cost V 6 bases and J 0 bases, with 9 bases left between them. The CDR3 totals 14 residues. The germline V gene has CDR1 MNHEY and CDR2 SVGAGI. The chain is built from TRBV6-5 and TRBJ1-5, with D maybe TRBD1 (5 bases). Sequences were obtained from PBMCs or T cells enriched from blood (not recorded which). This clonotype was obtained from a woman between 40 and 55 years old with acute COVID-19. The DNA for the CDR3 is TGTGCCAGCAGCTCGACAGATAGCAATCAGCCCCAGCATTTT. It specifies CASSSTDSNQPQHF.